This T cell receptor beta chain was found in a study of shared clonotypes between healthy human individuals. Background on the study: Aged between 18 and 49, the donors were a couple of women and three men.

Here immunoSEQ multiplex PCR was the method, and the copy in TCRdb shows in-frame clones only, minus some. The sample yields hundreds of thousands of clones, 73% seen once. The sequenced sample was memory CD4+ T cells sorted from blood. Sample subset: CD45RA-negative fraction. The TCR comes from a woman in her twenties or thirties in good health.

CDR3: CASSVDRDYYNEQFF. The CDR3, as DNA: TGTGCCAGCAGCGTGGACCGGGACTATTACAATGAGCAGTTCTTC. J is TRBJ2-1 and V is TRBV5-4; TRBD2 matches 7 bases. Germline-derived CDR1 and CDR2 are SGHNT and YYREEE (reference sequence). The CDR3 loop spans 15 amino acids. V shed 4 bases, J shed 4 bases, and the junction held 8 bases outside the gene matches.